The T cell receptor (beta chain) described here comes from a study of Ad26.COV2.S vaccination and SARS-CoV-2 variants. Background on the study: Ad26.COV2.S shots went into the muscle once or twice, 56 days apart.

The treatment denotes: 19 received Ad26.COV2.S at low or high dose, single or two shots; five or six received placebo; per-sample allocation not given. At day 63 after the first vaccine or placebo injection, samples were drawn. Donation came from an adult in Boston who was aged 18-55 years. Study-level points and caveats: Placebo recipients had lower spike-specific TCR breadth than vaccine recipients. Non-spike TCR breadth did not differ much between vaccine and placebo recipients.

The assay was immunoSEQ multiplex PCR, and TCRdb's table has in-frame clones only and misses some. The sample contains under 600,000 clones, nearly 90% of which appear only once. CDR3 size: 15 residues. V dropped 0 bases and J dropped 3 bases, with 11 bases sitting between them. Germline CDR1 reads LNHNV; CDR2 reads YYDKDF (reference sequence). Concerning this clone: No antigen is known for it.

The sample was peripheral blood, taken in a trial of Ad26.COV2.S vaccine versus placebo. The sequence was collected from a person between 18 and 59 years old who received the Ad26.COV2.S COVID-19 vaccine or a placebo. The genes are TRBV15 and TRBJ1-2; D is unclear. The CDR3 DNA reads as TGTGCCACCAGCAGAGAAGTGGGTACGGACTATGGCTACACCTTC. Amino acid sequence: CATSREVGTDYGYTF. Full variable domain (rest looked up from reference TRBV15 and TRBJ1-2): DAMVIQNPRYQVTQFGKPVTLSCSQTLNHNVMYWYQQKSSQAPKLLFHYYDKDFNNEADTPDNFQSRRPNTSFCFLDIRSPGLGDTAMYLCATSREVGTDYGYTFGSGTRLTVV.